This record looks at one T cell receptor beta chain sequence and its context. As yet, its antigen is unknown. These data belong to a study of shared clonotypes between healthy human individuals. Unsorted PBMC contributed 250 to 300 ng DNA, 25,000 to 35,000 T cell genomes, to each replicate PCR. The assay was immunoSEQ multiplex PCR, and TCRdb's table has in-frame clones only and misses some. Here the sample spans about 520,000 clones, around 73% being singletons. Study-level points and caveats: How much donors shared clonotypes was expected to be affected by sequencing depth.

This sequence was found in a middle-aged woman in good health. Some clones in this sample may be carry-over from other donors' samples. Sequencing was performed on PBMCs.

The chain's CDR3 is CASSSGTSGTGELFF. Here the CDR3 DNA reads TGTGCCAGCAGCTCAGGGACTAGCGGGACCGGGGAGCTGTTTTTT. The V gene is TRBV7-6, the J gene TRBJ2-2, with 12 bases identical to TRBD2. Looked up from germline, CDR1 is SGHVS and CDR2 is FNYEAQ. The length of the CDR3 is 15 residues. V shed 4 bases, J shed 5 bases, and the junction held 2 bases outside the gene matches.